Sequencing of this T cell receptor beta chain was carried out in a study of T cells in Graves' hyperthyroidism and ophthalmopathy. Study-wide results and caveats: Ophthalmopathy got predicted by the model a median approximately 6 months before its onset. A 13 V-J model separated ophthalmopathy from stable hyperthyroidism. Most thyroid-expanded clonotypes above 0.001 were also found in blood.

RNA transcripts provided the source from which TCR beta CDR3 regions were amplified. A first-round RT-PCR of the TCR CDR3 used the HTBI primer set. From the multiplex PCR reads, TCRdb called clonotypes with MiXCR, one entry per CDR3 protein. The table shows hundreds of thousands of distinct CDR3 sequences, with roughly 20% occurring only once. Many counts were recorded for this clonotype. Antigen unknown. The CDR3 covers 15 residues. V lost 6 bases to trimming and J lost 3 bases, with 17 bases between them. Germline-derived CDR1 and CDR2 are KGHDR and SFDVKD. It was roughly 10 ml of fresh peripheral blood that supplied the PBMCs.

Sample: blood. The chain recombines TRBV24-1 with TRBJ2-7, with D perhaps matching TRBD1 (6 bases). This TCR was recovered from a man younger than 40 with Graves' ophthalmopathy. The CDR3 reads CATSHPPQGSYEQYF. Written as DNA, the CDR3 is TGTGCCACCAGTCACCCTCCGCAGGGGAGCTACGAGCAGTACTTC.